This T cell receptor beta chain is from a study of cytomegalovirus exposure and HLA in healthy donors. Study background: Drawn from HLA-typed donors, some 80 million unique TCRs were held in an early data release.

General study findings and limits: The presence/absence work took it that sequencing depth was about the same across donors. According to reports, the classifier identified cytomegalovirus status with high specificity and sensitivity.

PCR employed 60 Vbeta and 13 Jbeta primers. Only in-frame clones appear in the TCRdb table, and some are missing; sequencing was by immunoSEQ multiplex PCR. This table holds about 160,000 clones, roughly 79% found once. A note on this clone: Its antigen is undetermined.

Trimming pared 4 bases from V and 5 bases from J, leaving 8 bases between. In germline, CDR1 is SGHVS, CDR2 FNYEAQ. The CDR3 has 13 amino acids. What was sequenced was PBMCs. V is TRBV7-6 and J is TRBJ1-4; D perhaps matches TRBD1 (5 bases). The receptor was derived from a man aged 40-49 years in good health and CMV-seronegative. The CDR3 DNA reads as TGTGCCAGCAGCTCCGGGGGGAATGAAAAACTGTTTTTT. Its protein product is CASSSGGNEKLFF. Variable domain in full (rest from reference TRBV7-6 and TRBJ1-4): GAGVSQSPRYKVTKRGQDVALRCDPISGHVSLYWYRQALGQGPEFLTYFNYEAQQDKSGLPNDRFSAERPEGSISTLTIQRTEQRDSAMYRCASSSGGNEKLFFGSGTQLSVL.